What follows describes a single TCR beta chain. Trimming removed 0 bases from V and 0 bases from J, with 9 bases in between. This CDR3 has 16 amino acids. The V gene's germline CDR1 is LGHDT and CDR2 YNNKEL (reference sequence). The sample comes from a study of blood T cell repertoires in COVID-19. In the study overall: The United States, Italy and Spain were the sources of the acute and convalescent COVID-19 samples. T cells, B-cell-depleted T cells, or PBMCs supplied cDNA or gDNA.

Original processing notes: Amplification from reference gene primers served as the basis for estimated nucleated cell counts. Clones were read by immunoSEQ multiplex PCR, and TCRdb kept only the in-frame ones, dropping some. The V and J calls and clone size are taken from that table; D and trimming were inferred from the DNA. The profile shows 61,000 or so clones, almost 90% of them singletons. This sequence joins TRBV3-1 (or the pseudogene TRBV3-2) and TRBJ2-4; maybe TRBD1 (6 bases). Sequencing input: peripheral blood. The source is a woman in her 50s with active or convalescent COVID-19. In DNA, the CDR3 is TGTGCCAGCAGCCAAGATCCAGGGGTAGCCAAAAACATTCAGTACTTC. Encoded protein: CASSQDPGVAKNIQYF.